This record covers a single TCR beta chain. Its antigen is unidentified. The data stem from a study of cytomegalovirus exposure and HLA in healthy donors. Whole-study context: In a later analysis, it was reported that the approximately 120 validation repertoires had been produced on the same platform as the roughly 650 repertoires belonging to the first cohort. Whole-study findings and limits: Cytomegalovirus association was assigned to around 150 TCR beta chains. A few chains linked to CMV were shown in vitro to be specific for CMV antigens.

The J segment lost 7 bases and the V segment lost 8 bases, leaving 5 bases of the junction unmatched. CDR1 and CDR2 from the germline V gene are MNHEY and SVGAGI. The CDR3 loop spans 12 amino acids. Generated by immunoSEQ multiplex PCR, the TCRdb table keeps only in-frame clones and is missing some. There are under 95,000 clones in the sample; approximately 93% occur only once, and approximately 3.6% lies in the top ten. The source of this sequence is a woman between 18 and 30 years old in good health and CMV-seropositive. The specimen sequenced was PBMCs. This sequence joins TRBV6-5 and TRBJ1-1; 9 nucleotides match TRBD1. CDR3 nucleotides: TGTGCCAGCCAAGACAGGGGGAGTGAAGCTTTCTTT. This encodes CASQDRGSEAFF.